Listed below are T cell receptor beta chains from one sample, sequenced in a study of blood T cells in healthy people across ages. Using its own MiXCR run on the 5' RACE reads, TCRdb lists one record per CDR3 protein. The data show hundreds of thousands of distinct CDR3 sequences, around 50% seen once. Source material: blood. The receptors were sampled from a man aged 35 to 55 in good health. Both conserved end residues are part of each CDR3. A D gene is named only where the DNA matches it firmly. Clone size is shown for a subset of rows, as once, few, many or a class of expanded clone.

v_gene: TRBV2; j_gene: TRBJ2-7; abundance: -; d_gene: -; CDR3nt: TGTGCCAGCAGCGGAGATCCACCCTCCTACAATGAGCAGTACTTC; CDR3aa: CASSGDPPSYNEQYF
v_gene: TRBV29-1; j_gene: TRBJ2-7; abundance: few; d_gene: -; CDR3nt: TGCAGCGTTGAAGTTAGCGGTTCCTACGAGCAGTACTTC; CDR3aa: CSVEVSGSYEQYF
v_gene: TRBV29-1; j_gene: TRBJ2-7; abundance: -; d_gene: -; CDR3nt: TGCAGCGTGAGGTTAGGGACTCAGTACTTC; CDR3aa: CSVRLGTQYF
v_gene: TRBV5-1; j_gene: TRBJ2-5; abundance: -; d_gene: TRBD2; CDR3nt: TGCGCCAGCAGCTTGGCCCTGGCTAGCGGGGGTGAAGAGACCCAGTACTTC; CDR3aa: CASSLALASGGEETQYF
v_gene: TRBV3-1; j_gene: TRBJ2-7; abundance: -; d_gene: -; CDR3nt: TGTGCCAGCAGCCCAGGACAGTTTGGGTACGAGCAGTACTTC; CDR3aa: CASSPGQFGYEQYF
v_gene: TRBV2; j_gene: TRBJ2-7; abundance: few; d_gene: -; CDR3nt: TGTGCCAGCAGTGATGTGGCAGGGTCCTACGAGCAGTACTTC; CDR3aa: CASSDVAGSYEQYF
v_gene: TRBV6-6; j_gene: TRBJ2-5; abundance: -; d_gene: -; CDR3nt: TGTGCCAGCAGTTACTCGGGACGGGGGGCCAACCAAGAGACCCAGTACTTC; CDR3aa: CASSYSGRGANQETQYF
v_gene: TRBV6-6; j_gene: TRBJ2-5; abundance: few; d_gene: TRBD2; CDR3nt: TGTGCCAGCACCCCGGGGGGGTCTCGGGAGACCCAGTACTTC; CDR3aa: CASTPGGSRETQYF
v_gene: TRBV18; j_gene: TRBJ2-7; abundance: -; d_gene: -; CDR3nt: TGTGCCAGCTCACTCAACTTAGACTCCTACGAGCAGTACTTC; CDR3aa: CASSLNLDSYEQYF
v_gene: TRBV10-3; j_gene: TRBJ2-3; abundance: -; d_gene: -; CDR3nt: TGTGCCATCGGGTCATCCACAGGATACTCCGAAGCGCAGTATTTT; CDR3aa: CAIGSSTGYSEAQYF
v_gene: TRBV5-1; j_gene: TRBJ1-2; abundance: few; d_gene: -; CDR3nt: TGCGCCAGCAGCCAACGTTTGGGGGACTATGGCTACACCTTC; CDR3aa: CASSQRLGDYGYTF
v_gene: TRBV3-1; j_gene: TRBJ2-5; abundance: -; d_gene: TRBD1; CDR3nt: TGTGCCAGCAGCCCCGAAGGCGACAGGGGACAGGAGACCCAGTACTTC; CDR3aa: CASSPEGDRGQETQYF
v_gene: TRBV7-3; j_gene: TRBJ2-1; abundance: -; d_gene: TRBD2; CDR3nt: TGTGCCAGCAGCTTATTCGCTAGCGGGGATGAGCAGTTCTTC; CDR3aa: CASSLFASGDEQFF
v_gene: TRBV2; j_gene: TRBJ1-5; abundance: few; d_gene: -; CDR3nt: TGTGCCAGCATGGACGGGCTGAACCTCAATCAGCCCCAGCATTTT; CDR3aa: CASMDGLNLNQPQHF
v_gene: TRBV6-1; j_gene: TRBJ1-4; abundance: -; d_gene: -; CDR3nt: TGTGCCAGCAGTGAGACCCAAAATGAAAAACTGTTTTTT; CDR3aa: CASSETQNEKLFF
v_gene: TRBV6-6; j_gene: TRBJ1-1; abundance: -; d_gene: -; CDR3nt: TGTGCCGGCAGTCGGGGACGCGAGTCGTTGAACACTGAAGCTTTCTTT; CDR3aa: CAGSRGRESLNTEAFF
v_gene: TRBV20-1; j_gene: TRBJ1-2; abundance: -; d_gene: -; CDR3nt: TGCAGTGCTCTCGACAGCTATGGCTACACCTTC; CDR3aa: CSALDSYGYTF
v_gene: TRBV12-3/TRBV12-4; j_gene: TRBJ1-2; abundance: few; d_gene: -; CDR3nt: TGTGCCAGCTTCGGTCGGGGTCGGTTTTGGGGCTACACCTTC; CDR3aa: CASFGRGRFWGYTF
v_gene: TRBV20-1; j_gene: TRBJ2-2; abundance: -; d_gene: TRBD1; CDR3nt: TGCAGTGCAACCGGGACAGGGCTTCGAACCGGGGAGCTGTTTTTT; CDR3aa: CSATGTGLRTGELFF
v_gene: TRBV11-3; j_gene: TRBJ1-6; abundance: -; d_gene: -; CDR3nt: TGTGCCAGCAGCTTAGAGGGAGGGGATTCACCCCTCCACTTT; CDR3aa: CASSLEGGDSPLHF
v_gene: TRBV12-3/TRBV12-4; j_gene: TRBJ2-5; abundance: -; d_gene: -; CDR3nt: TGTGCCAGCAGCTGGGGCCGGTTCCGAGAGACCCAGTACTTC; CDR3aa: CASSWGRFRETQYF
v_gene: TRBV7-2; j_gene: TRBJ2-7; abundance: -; d_gene: TRBD2; CDR3nt: TGTGCCAGCAGGACTAGCGGGAGCTCCGTAGAGCAGTACTTC; CDR3aa: CASRTSGSSVEQYF
v_gene: TRBV6-2/TRBV6-3; j_gene: TRBJ2-7; abundance: few; d_gene: -; CDR3nt: TGTGCCAGCAGTTTTGGCCCTTCCTACGAGCAGTACTTC; CDR3aa: CASSFGPSYEQYF
v_gene: TRBV2; j_gene: TRBJ2-7; abundance: few; d_gene: TRBD2; CDR3nt: TGTGCCAGCAGTGGGCCCCAACCGGGACTAGCGATTTACGAGCAGTACTTC; CDR3aa: CASSGPQPGLAIYEQYF
v_gene: TRBV20-1; j_gene: TRBJ2-2; abundance: -; d_gene: -; CDR3nt: TGCAGTGCAAGAAAAGTGGGAGACACCGGGGAGCTGTTTTTT; CDR3aa: CSARKVGDTGELFF
v_gene: TRBV6-2/TRBV6-3; j_gene: TRBJ2-3; abundance: -; d_gene: TRBD1; CDR3nt: TGTGCCAGCAGTTACACATCGCGACAGGGAGGCACAGATACGCAGTATTTT; CDR3aa: CASSYTSRQGGTDTQYF
v_gene: TRBV6-2/TRBV6-3; j_gene: TRBJ2-5; abundance: -; d_gene: -; CDR3nt: TGTGCCAGCAGTTACTTCCTTGAGACCCAGTACTTC; CDR3aa: CASSYFLETQYF
v_gene: TRBV18; j_gene: TRBJ2-7; abundance: -; d_gene: -; CDR3nt: TGTGCCAGCGCACCAAGTTCCTACGAGCAGTACTTC; CDR3aa: CASAPSSYEQYF
v_gene: TRBV29-1; j_gene: TRBJ2-1; abundance: few; d_gene: -; CDR3nt: TGCAGCGTCGGGCCAGGGAATCCCAATGAGCAGTTCTTC; CDR3aa: CSVGPGNPNEQFF
v_gene: TRBV21-1; j_gene: TRBJ2-5; abundance: -; d_gene: -; CDR3nt: TGTGCCAGCAGCTTCTTCTACCGGGACAGGGGGGAGACCCAGTACTTC; CDR3aa: CASSFFYRDRGETQYF
v_gene: TRBV9; j_gene: TRBJ2-7; abundance: -; d_gene: -; CDR3nt: TGTGCCAGCAGCCCCGATCGAGGTATCTACTCCTACGAGCAGTACTTC; CDR3aa: CASSPDRGIYSYEQYF
v_gene: TRBV3-1; j_gene: TRBJ2-7; abundance: -; d_gene: TRBD2; CDR3nt: TGTGCCAGCAGCCTCATGGGAGGGGCCGTCTCCGAGCAGTACTTC; CDR3aa: CASSLMGGAVSEQYF
v_gene: TRBV10-3; j_gene: TRBJ1-1; abundance: few; d_gene: TRBD1; CDR3nt: TGTGCCATCAGTGACGGACCTGACAGGGCTTGGAACACTGAAGCTTTCTTT; CDR3aa: CAISDGPDRAWNTEAFF
v_gene: TRBV12-3/TRBV12-4; j_gene: TRBJ1-1; abundance: -; d_gene: TRBD1; CDR3nt: TGTGCCAGCAGTGGTGGACAGGGTACCACTGAAGCTTTCTTT; CDR3aa: CASSGGQGTTEAFF
v_gene: TRBV7-3; j_gene: TRBJ2-5; abundance: -; d_gene: -; CDR3nt: TGTGCCAGCAGCTTAAGCCGGGGCGGCAGGCGAAACCAAGAGACCCAGTACTTC; CDR3aa: CASSLSRGGRRNQETQYF
v_gene: TRBV6-5; j_gene: TRBJ1-1; abundance: -; d_gene: -; CDR3nt: TGTGCCAGCAGTTACGTCGGGACATCTGAAGCTTTCTTT; CDR3aa: CASSYVGTSEAFF
v_gene: TRBV20-1; j_gene: TRBJ2-7; abundance: -; d_gene: -; CDR3nt: TGCAGTGCGCCCGACGGGAACACCTACGAGCAGTACTTC; CDR3aa: CSAPDGNTYEQYF
v_gene: TRBV3-1; j_gene: TRBJ2-1; abundance: few; d_gene: -; CDR3nt: TGTGCCAGCAGCCAAGGCGTGGATTACTCCTACAATGAGCAGTTCTTC; CDR3aa: CASSQGVDYSYNEQFF
v_gene: TRBV7-2; j_gene: TRBJ2-3; abundance: few; d_gene: TRBD2; CDR3nt: TGTGCCAGCAGCCTCAACCCACTAGCGGGTAGCACAGATACGCAGTATTTT; CDR3aa: CASSLNPLAGSTDTQYF
v_gene: TRBV12-3/TRBV12-4; j_gene: TRBJ2-3; abundance: -; d_gene: -; CDR3nt: TGTGCCAGCAGAAAAGGGCTACCACGAGCGTCGGCAGATACGCAGTATTTT; CDR3aa: CASRKGLPRASADTQYF
v_gene: TRBV7-2; j_gene: TRBJ2-2; abundance: -; d_gene: -; CDR3nt: TGTGCCACCAAAGCCGGGGAGCTGTTTTTT; CDR3aa: CATKAGELFF
v_gene: TRBV7-2; j_gene: TRBJ2-5; abundance: few; d_gene: -; CDR3nt: TGTGCCAGCAGCTTAGTGACAGAAGAGACCCAGTACTTC; CDR3aa: CASSLVTEETQYF
v_gene: TRBV27; j_gene: TRBJ2-1; abundance: -; d_gene: -; CDR3nt: TGTGCCAGCAGTTTATCGAAGGCGTCTGAGCAGTTCTTC; CDR3aa: CASSLSKASEQFF
v_gene: TRBV20-1; j_gene: TRBJ2-7; abundance: -; d_gene: -; CDR3nt: TGCAGTGCTAGTCAGGTGGCTAGTGGATCCTACGAGCAGTACTTC; CDR3aa: CSASQVASGSYEQYF
v_gene: TRBV2; j_gene: TRBJ2-7; abundance: few; d_gene: TRBD2; CDR3nt: TGTGCCAGCAGGCGGGAGGCCTACGAGCAGTACTTC; CDR3aa: CASRREAYEQYF
v_gene: TRBV11-3; j_gene: TRBJ2-3; abundance: -; d_gene: TRBD1; CDR3nt: TGTGCCAGCAGCCGTCGGGACAGTAGCACAGATACGCAGTATTTT; CDR3aa: CASSRRDSSTDTQYF
v_gene: TRBV2; j_gene: TRBJ2-7; abundance: -; d_gene: -; CDR3nt: TGTGCCAGCAGTGAAGACCTCTTGCACTACGAGCAGTACTTC; CDR3aa: CASSEDLLHYEQYF
v_gene: TRBV9; j_gene: TRBJ1-2; abundance: few; d_gene: -; CDR3nt: TGTGCCAGCAGCGTAGAAGGCAGGGCAGTGGGGGGCTACACCTTC; CDR3aa: CASSVEGRAVGGYTF
v_gene: TRBV20-1; j_gene: TRBJ2-7; abundance: -; d_gene: TRBD1; CDR3nt: TGCAGTGCTACGGACAGGGGGCTTTCCTACGAGCAGTACTTC; CDR3aa: CSATDRGLSYEQYF
v_gene: TRBV10-3; j_gene: TRBJ1-6; abundance: -; d_gene: TRBD1; CDR3nt: TGTGCCATCAGTGATGGACAGGGGCTCCCACCCCTCCACTTT; CDR3aa: CAISDGQGLPPLHF
v_gene: TRBV28; j_gene: TRBJ2-1; abundance: -; d_gene: TRBD2; CDR3nt: TGTGCCAGCAGTTTTGCGGGGGGACTAGTGGACTACAATGAGCAGTTCTTC; CDR3aa: CASSFAGGLVDYNEQFF
v_gene: TRBV7-3; j_gene: TRBJ2-6; abundance: -; d_gene: -; CDR3nt: TGTGCCAGCAGCTTAACAGGGGCAGGGGTAGCTGGGGCCAACGTCCTGACTTTC; CDR3aa: CASSLTGAGVAGANVLTF
v_gene: TRBV3-1; j_gene: TRBJ2-3; abundance: few; d_gene: -; CDR3nt: TGTGCCAGCAGCCAAGATGTTCGGAGATCTAGCACAGATACGCAGTATTTT; CDR3aa: CASSQDVRRSSTDTQYF
v_gene: TRBV7-2; j_gene: TRBJ2-1; abundance: -; d_gene: TRBD2; CDR3nt: TGTGCCAGCACCCAGGGACTAGCGGGAGATGTTAAGCAGTTCTTC; CDR3aa: CASTQGLAGDVKQFF
v_gene: TRBV6-5; j_gene: TRBJ2-6; abundance: -; d_gene: -; CDR3nt: TGTGCCAGCAGTTCCGGGGGTGGGGCCAACGTCCTGACTTTC; CDR3aa: CASSSGGGANVLTF
v_gene: TRBV11-2; j_gene: TRBJ1-2; abundance: -; d_gene: TRBD1; CDR3nt: TGTGCCAGCAGCCGCGGGACAGGGGGGAATGGCTACACCTTC; CDR3aa: CASSRGTGGNGYTF
v_gene: TRBV2; j_gene: TRBJ2-1; abundance: -; d_gene: TRBD1; CDR3nt: TGTGCCAGCAGAAGGACAGGGACCTACAATGAGCAGTTCTTC; CDR3aa: CASRRTGTYNEQFF